What follows describes a single TCR beta chain. Clones were sequenced by immunoSEQ multiplex PCR, and TCRdb holds only the in-frame ones, with some missing. This table holds fewer than 120,000 clones, around 93% found once. The source of the sample is a study of T cell responses to AZD1222 COVID-19 vaccine. The V and J ends lost 0 bases and 5 bases respectively, with 11 bases between them. Germline-derived CDR1 and CDR2 are SEHNR and FQNEAQ (reference sequence). This CDR3 region has 15 residues. The receptor comes from an adult in good health. This sample comprised peripheral blood, obtained on day 0 of AZD1222 vaccination. This chain links TRBV7-9 with TRBJ2-1; D uncertain. CDR3 sequence: CASSLAPPLHNEQFF. CDR3 bases: TGTGCCAGCAGCTTAGCCCCTCCACTACACAATGAGCAGTTCTTC.